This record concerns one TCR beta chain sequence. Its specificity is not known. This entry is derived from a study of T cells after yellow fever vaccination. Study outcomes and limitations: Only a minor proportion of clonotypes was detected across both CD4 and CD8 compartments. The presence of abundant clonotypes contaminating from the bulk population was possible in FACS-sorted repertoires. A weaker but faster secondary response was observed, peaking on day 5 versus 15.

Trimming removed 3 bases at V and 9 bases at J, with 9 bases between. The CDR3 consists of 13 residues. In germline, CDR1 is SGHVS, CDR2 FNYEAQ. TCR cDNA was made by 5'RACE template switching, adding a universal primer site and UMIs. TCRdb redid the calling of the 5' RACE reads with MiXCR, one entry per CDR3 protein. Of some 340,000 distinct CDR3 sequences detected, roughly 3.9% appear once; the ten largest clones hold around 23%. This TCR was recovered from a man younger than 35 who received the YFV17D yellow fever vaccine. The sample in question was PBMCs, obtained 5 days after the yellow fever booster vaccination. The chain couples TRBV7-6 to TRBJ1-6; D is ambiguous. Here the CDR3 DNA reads TGTGCCAGCAGCTTTAACGAGGGTTCACCCCTCCACTTT. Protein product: CASSFNEGSPLHF.